This T cell receptor (beta chain) was observed in a study of shared clonotypes between healthy human individuals. About the research overall: Researchers drew samples from a couple of women and a few men aged 18 to 49.

This CDR3 has 11 residues. Between the trimmed V and J ends, which lost 0 bases and 9 bases, there was a span of 3 bases. Germline CDR1 is MRHNA and CDR2 is SNTAGT. Splitting the CD4+ cells yielded a CD45RA+ naive subset and a CD45RA-negative memory subset. The data were produced by immunoSEQ multiplex PCR, yet TCRdb's version contains in-frame clones alone and is incomplete. In the table there are some 2,500,000 clones, approximately 94% of which are singletons. Findings of the study overall: Compared with memory subsets, naive subsets generally had larger estimated richness. What rarefaction showed was incomplete sorted-subset sequencing despite large depth.

For this clone: Its specificity is not known.

The chain combines TRBV6-4 with TRBJ2-1; D not resolved. The TCR comes from a man aged 18-30 years in good health. Some clones in this sample may be carry-over from other donors' samples. The specimen sequenced was naive CD4+ T cells from PBMCs. Subset defined: CD45RA+ positively selected. CDR3 sequence: CASSDSGEQFF. In nucleotides, the CDR3 is TGTGCCAGCAGTGACTCGGGTGAGCAGTTCTTC.